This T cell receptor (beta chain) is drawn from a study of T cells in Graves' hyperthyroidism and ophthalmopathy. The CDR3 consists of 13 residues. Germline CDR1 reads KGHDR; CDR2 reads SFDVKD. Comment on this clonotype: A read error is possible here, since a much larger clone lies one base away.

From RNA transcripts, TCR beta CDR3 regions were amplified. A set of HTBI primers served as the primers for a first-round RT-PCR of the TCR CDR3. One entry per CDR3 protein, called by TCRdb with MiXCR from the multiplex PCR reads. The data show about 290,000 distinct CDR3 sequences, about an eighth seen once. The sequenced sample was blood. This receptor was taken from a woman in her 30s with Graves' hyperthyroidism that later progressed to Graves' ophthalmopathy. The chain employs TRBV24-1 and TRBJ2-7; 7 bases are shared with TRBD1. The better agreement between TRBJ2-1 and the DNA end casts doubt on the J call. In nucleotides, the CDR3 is TGTGCCACCCGGGACAGTAGCTCCTACGAGCAGTTCTTC. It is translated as CATRDSSSYEQFF.